This TCR beta chain derives from a study of T cells in tuberculosis. Noted time point: new active TB diagnosis, blood taken before or within 7 days of starting treatment. Confirmation came from sputum smear and/or culture positivity for M. tuberculosis. The table came from immunoSEQ multiplex PCR; TCRdb's copy has only in-frame clones and leaves some out. The top ten hold roughly 5.7% of the sample, which has 30,000 to 35,000 clones, about 85% seen once. The CDR3 loop spans 16 amino acids. Trimming pared 4 bases from V and 3 bases from J, leaving 15 bases between. Germline lookup yields CDR1 LGHNA and CDR2 YSLEER.

The sequenced sample was PBMCs, obtained at tuberculosis diagnosis. This sequence joins TRBV4-3 and TRBJ1-4; tentatively, D is TRBD1 (6 bases). The receptor comes from an adult with tuberculosis. The CDR3 sequence: CASSPDNRAANEKLFF. The CDR3, as DNA: TGCGCCAGCAGCCCAGATAACAGGGCAGCTAATGAAAAACTGTTTTTT.